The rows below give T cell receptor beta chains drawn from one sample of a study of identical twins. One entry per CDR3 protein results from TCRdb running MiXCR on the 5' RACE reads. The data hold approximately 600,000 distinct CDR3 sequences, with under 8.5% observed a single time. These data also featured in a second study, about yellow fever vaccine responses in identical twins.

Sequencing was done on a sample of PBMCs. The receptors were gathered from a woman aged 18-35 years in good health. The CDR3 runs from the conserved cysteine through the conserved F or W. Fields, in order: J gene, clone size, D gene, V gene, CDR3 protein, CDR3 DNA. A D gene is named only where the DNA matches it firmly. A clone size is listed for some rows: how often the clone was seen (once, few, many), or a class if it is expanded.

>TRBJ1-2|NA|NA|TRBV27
CASSLYSRGGYTF
TGTGCCAGCAGTCTCTACTCAAGGGGGGGCTACACCTTC
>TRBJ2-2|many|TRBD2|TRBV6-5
CASSYPGGIPTNTGELFF
TGTGCCAGCAGTTACCCCGGGGGGATCCCAACGAACACCGGGGAGCTGTTTTTT
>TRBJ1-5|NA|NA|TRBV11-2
CASSQGSGNQPQHF
TGTGCCAGCAGCCAAGGGTCGGGGAATCAGCCCCAGCATTTT
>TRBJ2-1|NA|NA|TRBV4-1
CASSQVSGSNEQFF
TGCGCCAGCAGCCAAGTTTCAGGCTCAAATGAGCAGTTCTTC
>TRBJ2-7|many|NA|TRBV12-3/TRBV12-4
CASSLALPYEQYF
TGTGCCAGCAGCTTAGCGTTACCCTACGAGCAGTACTTC
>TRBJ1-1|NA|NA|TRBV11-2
CASSLSDIGVAFF
TGTGCCAGCAGCTTATCGGATATTGGTGTGGCTTTCTTT
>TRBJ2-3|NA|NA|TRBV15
CATSRDSGTVGTQYF
TGTGCCACCAGCAGAGATAGTGGGACCGTGGGCACGCAGTATTTT
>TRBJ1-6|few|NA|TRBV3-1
CASSQGDPLNNSPLHF
TGTGCCAGCAGCCAAGGGGATCCACTGAATAATTCACCCCTCCACTTT
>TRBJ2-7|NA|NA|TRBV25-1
CASSEWGAVGEQYF
TGTGCCAGCAGTGAATGGGGTGCCGTGGGGGAGCAGTACTTC
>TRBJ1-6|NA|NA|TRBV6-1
CASSDTSGYNSPLHF
TGTGCCAGCAGCGACACGTCAGGGTATAATTCACCCCTCCACTTT
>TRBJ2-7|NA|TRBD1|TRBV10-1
CASSAPGQGAEQYF
TGCGCCAGCAGTGCACCGGGACAGGGCGCCGAGCAGTACTTC
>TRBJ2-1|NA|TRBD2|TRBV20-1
CSARSSGGPEHEQFF
TGCAGTGCTAGGTCGTCGGGAGGGCCGGAGCATGAGCAGTTCTTC
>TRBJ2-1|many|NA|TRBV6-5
CASSYVASSYNEQFF
TGTGCCAGCAGTTACGTGGCAAGCTCCTACAATGAGCAGTTCTTC
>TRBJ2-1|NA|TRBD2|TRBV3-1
CASSQDVAGGGFLRFF
TGTGCCAGCAGCCAAGATGTAGCGGGAGGGGGGTTCTTAAGGTTCTTC
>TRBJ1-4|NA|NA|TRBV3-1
CASSQMKEKLFF
TGTGCCAGCAGCCAGATGAAGGAAAAACTGTTTTTT
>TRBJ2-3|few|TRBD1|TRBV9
CASSVGGTGYDTQYF
TGTGCCAGCAGCGTAGGCGGGACAGGGTACGATACGCAGTATTTT
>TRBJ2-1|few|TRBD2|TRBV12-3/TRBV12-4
CASSLRLAENNEQFF
TGTGCCAGCAGTTTAAGACTAGCGGAAAACAATGAGCAGTTCTTC
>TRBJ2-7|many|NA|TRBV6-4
CAGICEQYF
TGTGCCGGCATCTGCGAGCAGTACTTC
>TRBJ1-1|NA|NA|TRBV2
CASSYVGFEAFF
TGTGCCAGCAGCTACGTTGGATTTGAAGCTTTCTTT
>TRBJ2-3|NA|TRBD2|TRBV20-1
CSARSSGFTRDTQYF
TGCAGTGCTAGGAGTAGCGGGTTTACCCGGGATACGCAGTATTTT
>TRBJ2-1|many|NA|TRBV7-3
CASSFPGSNEQFF
TGTGCCAGCAGCTTCCCAGGGTCCAATGAGCAGTTCTTC
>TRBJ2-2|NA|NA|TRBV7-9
CASSPTRELFF
TGTGCCAGCAGCCCCACCCGGGAGCTGTTTTTT
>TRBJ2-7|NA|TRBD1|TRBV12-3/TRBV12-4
CASSHLDRGREQYF
TGTGCCAGCAGCCACTTGGACAGGGGCCGCGAGCAGTACTTC
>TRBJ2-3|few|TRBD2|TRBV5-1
CASSGTGGSTDTQYF
TGCGCCAGCAGTGGGACGGGAGGGAGCACAGATACGCAGTATTTT
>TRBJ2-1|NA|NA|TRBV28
CASSQTVVSGDEQFF
TGTGCCAGCAGTCAGACTGTAGTGTCAGGCGATGAGCAGTTCTTC
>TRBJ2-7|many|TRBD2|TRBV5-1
CASSLAATSASYEQYF
TGCGCCAGCAGCTTGGCCGCGACTAGCGCCTCTTACGAGCAGTACTTC
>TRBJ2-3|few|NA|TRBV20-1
CSATPFGLAPDTQYF
TGCAGTGCTACCCCTTTTGGCCTAGCACCAGATACGCAGTATTTT
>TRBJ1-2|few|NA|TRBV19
CASTYGEPNYGYTF
TGTGCCAGTACCTACGGGGAGCCTAACTATGGCTACACCTTC
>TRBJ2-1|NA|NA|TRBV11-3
CASSLDGDAEQFF
TGTGCCAGCAGCTTAGATGGGGACGCGGAGCAGTTCTTC
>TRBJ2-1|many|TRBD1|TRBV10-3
CAIKPGQVNEQFF
TGTGCCATCAAACCGGGACAGGTCAATGAGCAGTTCTTC
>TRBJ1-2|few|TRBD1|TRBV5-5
CASSLREPGQGNSYGYTF
TGTGCCAGCAGCTTGAGGGAACCGGGACAGGGGAATTCCTATGGCTACACCTTC
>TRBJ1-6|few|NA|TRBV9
CASSVDSIVSPLHF
TGTGCCAGCAGCGTAGACAGCATCGTTTCACCCCTCCACTTT